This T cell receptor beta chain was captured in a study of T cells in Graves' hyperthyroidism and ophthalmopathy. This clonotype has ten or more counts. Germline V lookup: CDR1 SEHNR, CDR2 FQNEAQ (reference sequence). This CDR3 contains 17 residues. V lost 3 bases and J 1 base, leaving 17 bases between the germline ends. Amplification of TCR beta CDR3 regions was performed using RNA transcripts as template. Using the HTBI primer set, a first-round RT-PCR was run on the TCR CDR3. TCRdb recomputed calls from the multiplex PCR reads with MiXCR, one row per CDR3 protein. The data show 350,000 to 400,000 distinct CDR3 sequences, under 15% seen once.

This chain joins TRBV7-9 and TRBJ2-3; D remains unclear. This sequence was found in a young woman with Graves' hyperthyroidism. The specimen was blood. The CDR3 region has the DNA TGTGCCAGCAGCTTGGCGGCCGGTGTCTCCCGCACAGATACGCAGTATTTT. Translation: CASSLAAGVSRTDTQYF.